Listed below are T cell receptor beta chains from one sample, sequenced in a study of blood T cell repertoires in COVID-19. Profiled with immunoSEQ multiplex PCR; TCRdb holds only in-frame clones, not every one. This table holds about 120,000 clones, around 89% found once. The sample was peripheral blood. Receptor source: a human donor with acute or convalescent COVID-19. The donor label of this sample is uncertain. Both conserved end residues are trimmed from each CDR3.

v_gene	j_gene	CDR3aa
TRBV19	TRBJ1-2	ATSEAPSSNYGYT
TRBV28	TRBJ1-2	ASSFSVGGYGYT
TRBV27	TRBJ1-4	ASYDRGGEKLF
TRBV6-2/TRBV6-3	TRBJ2-1	ASSWTWYNEQF
TRBV28	TRBJ2-7	ASSLLVAGGLDEQY
TRBV6-7	TRBJ1-1	ASRVPGMNTEAF
TRBV19	TRBJ2-5	ASSIDSGLAETQY
TRBV4-1	TRBJ2-1	ASTKRLAGGQDEQF
TRBV5-1	TRBJ2-7	ASSLAAGTGFPYEQY
TRBV7-3	TRBJ2-1	ASSFVGSGGYNEQF
TRBV6-6	TRBJ1-2	ASSFREALTGDGDYGYT
TRBV27	TRBJ2-7	ASSTRTAHSYEQY
TRBV6-5	TRBJ2-7	ASESGDSAYEQY
TRBV15	TRBJ1-4	ATSRVLSVNEKLF
TRBV28	TRBJ1-1	ASSLIPTGGLTEAF